The clone carrying this T cell receptor beta chain was observed a handful of times. These data originate in a study of cytotoxic CD8 clonotypes in ibrutinib-treated CLL. Turning to the study itself: In all, about a dozen patients were relapsed/refractory, approximately 14 were treatment-naive and 17 were IGHV unmutated.

Sequenced by immunoSEQ multiplex PCR; TCRdb stores in-frame clones only, minus some. This table holds about 300,000 clones, about 64% found once. Between the trimmed V and J ends, which lost 6 bases and 5 bases, there was a span of 17 bases. This CDR3 is built from 14 residues. Looked up from germline, CDR1 is MNHEY and CDR2 is SVGAGI. Sequenced here: PBMCs, sampled after 36 months of ibrutinib treatment. This sequence was found in a human donor with chronic lymphocytic leukemia. V usage is TRBV6-5 and J usage is TRBJ2-7; maybe TRBD1 (6 bases). The CDR3 loop is CASSRGPGFDEQYF. The CDR3 DNA reads TGTGCCAGCAGCAGGGGACCGGGATTCGACGAGCAGTACTTC.